This is a list of T cell receptor beta chains from one sample in a study of control samples from healthy donors and cancer patients. Profiling relied on immunoSEQ multiplex PCR, and the TCRdb table lists in-frame clones only, not all of them. The data hold 80,000 or so clones, with around 95% observed a single time. Input material: blood. The source is a woman in her 40s in good health. CDR3s include the opening cysteine and the closing phenylalanine or tryptophan. D genes are given only for firm matches. The size field is filled for only some rows; it gives once, few, many or a size class.

j_call d_call v_call clone_size cdr3_nt cdr3_aa
TRBJ2-2 TRBD2 TRBV11-3 once TGTGCCAGCAGCCGAACGGCTAGCGGGAGGGAGAGGGAGCTGTTTTTT CASSRTASGRERELFF
TRBJ1-1 TRBD1 TRBV9 . TGTGCCAGCAGCGCCACAGGGGAATATGTGGACGCTTTCTTT CASSATGEYVDAFF
TRBJ2-1 . TRBV25-1 . TGTGCCAGCAGTGCGCGACTAGTTGCCCATGAGCAGTTCTTC CASSARLVAHEQFF
TRBJ2-1 TRBD1 TRBV11-1 . TGTGCCAGCAGCCAATCCGGGACAGGGCTCAATGAGCAGTTCTTC CASSQSGTGLNEQFF
TRBJ2-3 . TRBV18 . TGTGCCAGCTTCACCAGGTCAGATACGCAGTATTTT CASFTRSDTQYF
TRBJ1-1 . TRBV11-2 once TGTGCCAGCAGCTCACAGGGAGGCGTCCGGGAAGCTTTCTTT CASSSQGGVREAFF
TRBJ2-7 TRBD1 TRBV5-4 . TGTGCCAGCAGCTTGGAGACAGGGCCCGAGCAGTACTTC CASSLETGPEQYF
TRBJ1-6 . TRBV27 . TGTGCCAGCAGTTTATCGCCTACAGGGTTTTTCTCACCCCTCCACTTT CASSLSPTGFFSPLHF
TRBJ1-4 . TRBV4-1 once TGCGCCAGCAGCCTCTCTGGTGGGGAAAAACTGTTTTTT CASSLSGGEKLFF
TRBJ1-2 . TRBV4-2 once TGTGCCAGCAGCCAAGGGGGAGTAGGTGGCTACACCTTC CASSQGGVGGYTF
TRBJ2-5 . TRBV30 . TGTGCCTGGAGTGTACAGGGAGTAGAGACCCAGTACTTC CAWSVQGVETQYF
TRBJ2-3 . TRBV10-3 once TGTGCCATCAACGGGGGCCTTCAGAGCGCAGATACGCAGTATTTT CAINGGLQSADTQYF
TRBJ2-7 . TRBV27 . TGTGCCAGCAGTTTTGGACGGGGAAACTACGAGCAGTACTTC CASSFGRGNYEQYF
TRBJ1-2 . TRBV6-6 . TGTGCCAGCAGTTACAGTAACGGTGACGGGGGCTACACCTTC CASSYSNGDGGYTF
TRBJ1-5 . TRBV21-1 . TGTGCCAGCAGCCGGACTCGGACAGTTAATCAGCCCCAGCATTTT CASSRTRTVNQPQHF
TRBJ1-4 . TRBV28 . TGTGCCAGCAGTTTGGGCCAAGACGAAAAACTGTTTTTT CASSLGQDEKLFF
TRBJ1-5 TRBD1 TRBV18 . TGTGCCAGCTCGGACAGGGCCAGACAGCCCCAGCATTTT CASSDRARQPQHF
TRBJ2-2 . TRBV11-3 . TGTGCCAGCAGCGCCCATCGGGGCACTCCCACCGGGGAGCTGTTTTTT CASSAHRGTPTGELFF
TRBJ2-2 TRBD1 TRBV11-3 . TGTGCCAGCAGCGGACAGGGAGGAACCGGGGAGCTGTTTTTT CASSGQGGTGELFF
TRBJ1-6 . TRBV28 . TGTGCCACCTCTCAGGGTCTGCGTTCACCCCTCCACTTT CATSQGLRSPLHF
TRBJ2-2 . TRBV5-1 . TGCGCCAGCCACTCGGGGGCCACCGGGGAGCTGTTTTTT CASHSGATGELFF
TRBJ2-7 TRBD1 TRBV24-1 . TGTGCCACCAGTGACGGCGGGACAGGGGCCTACGAGCAGTACTTC CATSDGGTGAYEQYF
TRBJ1-1 . TRBV24-1 . TGTGCCACCAGTGATGCGACAGACCAGAACACTGAAGCTTTCTTT CATSDATDQNTEAFF
TRBJ2-3 . TRBV12-5 . TGTGCTAGTGGTCCCCAGGGGTATACGCAGTATTTT CASGPQGYTQYF
TRBJ1-6 . TRBV11-2 . TGTGCCAGCAGCCAAACAGGGAGAAGAAATAATTCACCCCTCCACTTT CASSQTGRRNNSPLHF
TRBJ1-4 TRBD1 TRBV30 . TGTGCCTGGAGAGGACAGGCAACTAATGAAAAACTGTTTTTT CAWRGQATNEKLFF
TRBJ2-7 . TRBV19 . TGTGCCAGTAGTCTAGCCTCGACCAGCTCCTACGAGCAGTACTTC CASSLASTSSYEQYF
TRBJ1-2 TRBD1 TRBV4-2 . TGTGCCAGCAGCCAAGAGGGACAGGGGTGGGGCTACACCTTC CASSQEGQGWGYTF
TRBJ2-1 . TRBV11-2 . TGTGCCAGCAGCTTATCGGCAGGGACTGGCAATGAGCAGTTCTTC CASSLSAGTGNEQFF
TRBJ2-5 . TRBV5-1 . TGCGCCAGCAGCTTTACGGAAACCATCTACTTC CASSFTETIYF
TRBJ2-3 . TRBV4-1 . TGCGCCAGCAGCTCCAGCCGGAGCACAGATACGCAGTATTTT CASSSSRSTDTQYF
TRBJ1-5 . TRBV20-1 . TGCAGTGCTAGTTCGGGGGCCTCTGGCAATCAGCCCCAGCATTTT CSASSGASGNQPQHF
TRBJ1-4 . TRBV4-1 once TGCGCCAGCAGCCAAGTCCTGGGGGGGCGGGGAACTAATGAAAAACTGTTTTTT CASSQVLGGRGTNEKLFF
TRBJ1-1 TRBD1 TRBV2 . TGTGCCAGTACCGGGACAGGGGGTAACACTGAAGCTTTCTTT CASTGTGGNTEAFF
TRBJ2-1 . TRBV10-2 . TGCGCCAGCCATAGGGGAAATGAGCAGTTCTTC CASHRGNEQFF
TRBJ2-5 TRBD1 TRBV7-6 . TGTGCCAGCAGCATTTTAACCGGGACAGGGTTCCAAGAGACCCAGTACTTC CASSILTGTGFQETQYF
TRBJ2-1 TRBD2 TRBV7-9 . TGTGCCAGCAGCTTAGCATCTTCCTCTCCTAGCGGGATCTATGAGCAGTTCTTC CASSLASSSPSGIYEQFF
TRBJ1-2 . TRBV10-3 . TGTGCCATCAGGCCGACAGGTGGGGAGGGCTACACCTTC CAIRPTGGEGYTF
TRBJ1-3 TRBD1 TRBV6-1 . TGTGCCAGCAGTGTACAGGGGGCTTTTTTCGGAAACACCATATATTTT CASSVQGAFFGNTIYF